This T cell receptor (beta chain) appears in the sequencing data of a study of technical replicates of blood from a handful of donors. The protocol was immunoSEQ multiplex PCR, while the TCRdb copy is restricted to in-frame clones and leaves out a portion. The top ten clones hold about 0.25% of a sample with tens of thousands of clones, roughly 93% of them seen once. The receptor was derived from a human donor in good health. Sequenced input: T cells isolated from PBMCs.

As DNA, the CDR3 is TGTGCCAGCAGACGGGAGGGCTTAAGGGGCAGTACGTATTTT. Its translation is CASRREGLRGSTYF. V usage is TRBV6-5 and J usage is TRBJ2-3; 8 bases are a match to TRBD2. CDR1 and CDR2 (germline): MNHEY, SVGAGI. The CDR3 contains 14 residues. J lost 14 bases, V lost 6 bases, and 16 bases had no gene match.